This TCR beta chain is from a study of cytomegalovirus exposure and HLA in healthy donors. PCR was performed using 60 Vbeta and 13 Jbeta primers. Original methodology: In a later analysis, of around 80 million unique beta chains, around 9.9 million appeared in at least two donors. Only in-frame clones appear in the TCRdb table, and some are missing; sequencing was by immunoSEQ multiplex PCR. From that table come the V and J calls and clone size; the DNA was used to work out D and trimming. The table includes about 80,000 clones, 80% detected once. Regarding the study as a whole: Researchers reported in a later analysis that common viral pathogens appeared linked to several top clusters. A list of 150 or so TCR beta chains associated with cytomegalovirus was given. With further analysis later on, most CMV-associated TCR beta chains appeared HLA-restricted.

With regard to this clone: The antigen remains undetermined.

Trimming took 1 base from V and 7 from J, leaving 14 bases between them. CDR3 length: 15 residues. Germline CDR1 reads SGHRS; CDR2 reads YFSETQ. The sample comprised PBMCs. The genes are TRBV5-1 and TRBJ1-4; D remains unclear. This TCR came from a woman between 50 and 59 years old in good health and CMV-seropositive. The CDR3 bases are TGCGCCAGCAGCTTGTTCGGCCTAGAGGGTGAAAAACTGTTTTTT. Protein sequence: CASSLFGLEGEKLFF.